The source of this TCR beta chain is a study of cytomegalovirus exposure and HLA in healthy donors. V lost 6 bases to trimming and J lost 3 bases; unmatched junction nucleotides: 8. The CDR3 consists of 14 residues. Germline V gene lookup returns CDR1 MNHNS and CDR2 SASEGT. The table came from immunoSEQ multiplex PCR; TCRdb's copy has only in-frame clones and leaves some out. The sample lists around 200,000 clones, 85% to 90% occurring once. Broader study findings: Three of the chains that were CMV-associated were confirmed in vitro to be specific for CMV antigens.

Note on this clone: No antigen is known for it.

This clonotype was obtained from a woman between 18 and 30 years old in good health and CMV-seronegative. This chain uses TRBV6-1 with TRBJ2-7; 7 positions match TRBD1. Sequencing input: PBMCs. The CDR3 reads CASSPRGGGYEQYF. The CDR3 region has the DNA TGTGCCAGCAGCCCTCGAGGGGGCGGCTACGAGCAGTACTTC.